Listed below are T cell receptor beta chains from one sample, sequenced in a study of vaccination effects on CD4 cells after COVID-19. These receptors' antigens are unknown. The assay was immunoSEQ multiplex PCR, and TCRdb's table has in-frame clones only and misses some. The table records 55,000 or so clones, roughly 70% of them present only once. The material was CD4+ T cells from PBMCs cultured with SARS-CoV-2 spike peptides, obtained before COVID-19 vaccination. These receptors all stem from a human donor who received a COVID-19 vaccine. Each CDR3 is given with its conserved first and last residue. Each record gives: J gene, D gene, V gene, CDR3 length, CDR3 protein. D genes are given only for firm matches.

J: TRBJ2-3
D: .
V: TRBV7-2
length: 17
CDR3: CASSPSPRVTSTDTQYF

J: TRBJ1-1
D: .
V: TRBV25-1
length: 15
CDR3: CASSEWGARRTEAFF

J: TRBJ1-2
D: .
V: TRBV6-6
length: 12
CDR3: CASSYRGHGYTF

J: TRBJ1-5
D: .
V: TRBV9
length: 15
CDR3: CASSVDSYSNQPQHF

J: TRBJ1-1
D: TRBD1
V: TRBV7-8
length: 13
CDR3: CAGSHRGNTEAFF

J: TRBJ2-7
D: .
V: TRBV2
length: 11
CDR3: CASSERGSQYF

J: TRBJ2-7
D: .
V: TRBV7-8
length: 20
CDR3: CASSSLPFSGTAIPPYEQYF

J: TRBJ1-1
D: .
V: TRBV24-1
length: 16
CDR3: CATSDLGGSMNTEAFF

J: TRBJ2-3
D: TRBD2
V: TRBV5-1
length: 14
CDR3: CASTTGGGTDTQYF

J: TRBJ1-1
D: .
V: TRBV19
length: 12
CDR3: CACGGWETEAFF

J: TRBJ2-3
D: TRBD1
V: TRBV3-1/TRBV3-2
length: 16
CDR3: CASSQDDRAFTDTQYF

J: TRBJ2-1
D: .
V: TRBV12-3/TRBV12-4
length: 12
CDR3: CASSLKGGEQFF

J: TRBJ1-1
D: .
V: TRBV29-1
length: 14
CDR3: CSGLRGTSNTEAFF

J: TRBJ1-5
D: .
V: TRBV5-5
length: 16
CDR3: CASSSGWGSINQPQHF

J: TRBJ2-1
D: .
V: TRBV27
length: 15
CDR3: CASSSGQGWYNEQFF

J: TRBJ1-2
D: .
V: TRBV30
length: 14
CDR3: CAWSVQGDNYGYTF

J: TRBJ2-3
D: .
V: TRBV7-6
length: 15
CDR3: CASSRTRGSTDTQYF

J: TRBJ1-5
D: TRBD1
V: TRBV2
length: 15
CDR3: CASRDREVGNQPQHF

J: TRBJ1-6
D: .
V: TRBV5-4
length: 14
CDR3: CASSPGSEPSPLHF

J: TRBJ1-2
D: .
V: TRBV28
length: 14
CDR3: CASSLGGLSYGYTF

J: TRBJ1-3
D: .
V: TRBV6-5
length: 16
CDR3: CASSYRQTYSGNTIYF

J: TRBJ2-7
D: .
V: TRBV3-1/TRBV3-2
length: 12
CDR3: CASSQDPYEQYF

J: TRBJ2-1
D: TRBD2
V: TRBV7-2
length: 16
CDR3: CASSSTSAVGYNEQFF

J: TRBJ1-1
D: .
V: TRBV6-5
length: 14
CDR3: CASEVSGTGTEAFF

J: TRBJ1-6
D: .
V: TRBV27
length: 13
CDR3: CASSLSSSLPLHF

J: TRBJ1-1
D: TRBD1
V: TRBV6-5
length: 14
CDR3: CASRKDRVGTEAFF

J: TRBJ1-4
D: .
V: TRBV11-2
length: 13
CDR3: CASSLDPGSGLFF

J: TRBJ2-5
D: TRBD2
V: TRBV19
length: 14
CDR3: CASSTTSGEETQYF

J: TRBJ1-1
D: .
V: TRBV29-1
length: 12
CDR3: CSVRGGATEAFF

J: TRBJ1-2
D: .
V: TRBV18
length: 16
CDR3: CASSRGDTTPNYGYTF

J: TRBJ2-2
D: .
V: TRBV19
length: 14
CDR3: CASSPGPRVGELFF

J: TRBJ1-3
D: .
V: TRBV4-3
length: 16
CDR3: CASSQDRQGAGNTIYF

J: TRBJ2-3
D: .
V: TRBV6-5
length: 13
CDR3: CASTSGPSRTQYF

J: TRBJ2-7
D: TRBD2
V: TRBV5-4
length: 16
CDR3: CASSPFYGTSGSEQYF

J: TRBJ1-1
D: TRBD1
V: TRBV4-3
length: 15
CDR3: CASSRPGTGNTEAFF

J: TRBJ2-1
D: .
V: TRBV23-1
length: 15
CDR3: CAHHSRVGPWNEQFF

J: TRBJ2-2
D: .
V: TRBV5-1
length: 14
CDR3: CASSLGSNTGELFF

J: TRBJ1-6
D: .
V: TRBV5-1
length: 15
CDR3: CASSLEEGYNSPLHF